This T cell receptor (beta chain) emerged from a study of T cell responses to AZD1222 COVID-19 vaccine. Comments on this clone: The antigen remains undetermined.

Assay used: immunoSEQ multiplex PCR; TCRdb lists only in-frame clones, some missing. Of tens of thousands of clones in the sample, 84% were seen once. Whole-study findings and limits: Only a handful of AZD1222 recipients, several in all, had baseline seropositivity. Reportedly, nearly half the spike-specific TCRs target unmutated variant regions.

The material was peripheral blood, obtained on day 0 of AZD1222 vaccination. The sequence came from an adult in good health.

In DNA form, the CDR3 reads TGCAGTGCTAGAGAGGATTATGGCTACACCTTC. The encoded protein is CSAREDYGYTF. This sequence joins TRBV20-1 and TRBJ1-2, with D uncertain. The germline V and J ends were trimmed by 0 bases and 5 bases, with 4 bases remaining between them. This CDR3 contains 11 residues. The V gene's germline CDR1 is DFQATT and CDR2 SNEGSKA (reference sequence).